This TCR beta chain was profiled in a study of shared clonotypes between healthy human individuals. Study-wide context: The plates for each donor numbered three CD4 naive, three CD4 memory, two CD8 naive and one CD8 memory. General study points: The donor pool, a small one, limited the genetic and exposure-history diversity represented.

As regards this clone: Its specificity is not known.

Original processing methods: Filtering was not the same, since immunoSEQ gave junction-only sequences without quality scores. Only in-frame clones appear in the TCRdb table, and some are missing; sequencing was by immunoSEQ multiplex PCR. V, J and clone size reflect that table, while D and trimming were determined from the DNA. The sample shows 100,000 to 130,000 clones, about 70% of them seen only once. The source is a woman in her 30s in good health. Sequencing was performed on memory CD8+ T cells sorted from blood. Subset indicated: CD45RO+ cells pooled with CCR7-negative TemRA cells.

This CDR3 is CASSLQGVNGYYGYTF. The CDR3 bases are TGTGCCAGCAGCCTACAAGGAGTAAATGGTTACTATGGCTACACCTTC. The chain recombines TRBV9 with TRBJ1-2, with no clear D. The CDR3 totals 16 residues. The V gene's germline CDR1 is SGDLS and CDR2 YYNGEE. Between the trimmed V and J ends, which lost 4 bases and 3 bases, there was a span of 19 bases.